These 9 T cell receptor beta chains were sequenced from one sample in a study of regulatory T cells in long-lasting Graves disease. The sample's time point: newly diagnosed GD, antithyroid drugs for less than 3 months. There was RNA extracted from PBMCs, and the TCR library was made from it. Construction of TCR beta libraries relied on iRepertoire HTBI primers and on Arm-PCR targeting CDR3 regions. MiXCR, run by TCRdb on the multiplex PCR reads, gives a single entry per CDR3 protein. The sample has about 530,000 distinct CDR3 sequences; about 16% are singletons. The same data also contributed to another study, on T cells in Graves' hyperthyroidism and ophthalmopathy.

This specimen consisted of peripheral blood mononuclear cells (PBMCs), obtained at new diagnosis, from a patient treated with antithyroid drugs. The receptors here all came from a woman aged 35-60 years with Graves disease.

This clonotype showed up many times. V and J are TRBV7-9 and TRBJ2-7; the D is unclear. Germline lookup yields CDR1 SEHNR and CDR2 FQNEAQ (reference sequence). This CDR3 region has 18 residues. V was pared by 0 bases and J by 4 bases, with 22 bases between. As DNA, the CDR3 is TGTGCCAGCAGCTTAGCATGGAGTCATAACTCCCCACGTTACGAGCAGTACTTC. This codes for CASSLAWSHNSPRYEQYF.

Many counts were recorded for this clonotype. V is TRBV6-5 and J is TRBJ2-7; D is uncertain. CDR1 is MNHEY, CDR2 SVGAGI, per germline. The CDR3 sequence is 14 residues long. V was trimmed by 4 bases and J by 0 bases, leaving 10 bases between them. The CDR3 sequence is CASSSTPSSYEQYF. The CDR3 DNA follows: TGTGCCAGCAGTTCTACGCCGAGCTCCTACGAGCAGTACTTC.

The rearrangement joins TRBV7-9 to TRBJ1-1, with TRBD1 as a possible D gene (5 bases). Germline V lookup: CDR1 SEHNR, CDR2 FQNEAQ (reference sequence). CDR3 length equals 15 residues. The V end was cut by 3 bases, the J end by 0 bases, with 11 bases between. The CDR3 loop is CASSFGGSLNTEAFF. The CDR3 nucleotides are TGTGCCAGCAGCTTCGGGGGATCTTTGAACACTGAAGCTTTCTTT.

The rearrangement links TRBV12-3 or TRBV12-4 to TRBJ1-2; D not resolved. Between the trimmed V and J ends, which lost 6 bases and 5 bases, there was a span of 19 bases. This CDR3 has 15 amino acids. CDR3 protein: CASSRGQTALYGYTF. The CDR3 nucleotides are TGTGCCAGCAGCCGAGGGCAGACCGCCCTTTATGGCTACACCTTC.

Details on this clonotype: Germline is not matched at one junction end, which may reflect a read error. The chain links TRBV12-3 or TRBV12-4 to TRBJ2-7; 8 nucleotides align to TRBD1. The CDR3 runs to 16 residues. The DNA for the CDR3 is TGTGCCAGCTCTCTATCCGGGACAGGCGTCACCTACGGGCAGTACTTC. Translating gives CASSLSGTGVTYGQYF.

This clonotype has at least ten counts. The CDR3 DNA is TGTGCCAGCAGTTACTGGGCAGTCCGGGACACTGAAGCTTTCTTT. Its protein product is CASSYWAVRDTEAFF. V and J are TRBV6-9 and TRBJ1-1; D gene ambiguous. The V end lost 3 bases, the J end lost 3 bases, and 14 bases lay between the germline ends. CDR3 length equals 15 residues. The germline V gene has CDR1 MNHGY and CDR2 SVAAGI.

In its sample, this clonotype was seen many times. This chain links TRBV11-2 with TRBJ1-1, with D unclear. CDR3 length: 13 residues. CDR1 SGHAT and CDR2 FQNNGV come from the germline V gene. V lost 3 bases and J 1 base, leaving 6 bases between the germline ends. The CDR3 DNA follows: TGTGCCAGCAGCTTCGTTAAGAACACTGAAGCTTTCTTT. It specifies CASSFVKNTEAFF.

The rearrangement links TRBV20-1 to TRBJ2-2; maybe TRBD2 (6 bases). V lost 3 bases and J lost 6, with 20 bases in between. The CDR3 is 16 amino acids. CDR1 is DFQATT, CDR2 SNEGSKA, per germline (reference sequence). CDR3 coding DNA: TGCAGTGCTAGCAGGGACGCCCTCGGGGGAGCCGGGGAGCTGTTTTTT. Amino acids: CSASRDALGGAGELFF.

The chain links TRBV12-3 or TRBV12-4 to TRBJ2-1, with a tentative D call TRBD2 (5 bases). The CDR3 has 11 residues. Trimming stripped 11 bases from V and 3 bases from J, with 8 bases between. The CDR3 loop is CALGDYNEQFF. The CDR3 bases are TGTGCCCTCGGGGACTACAATGAGCAGTTCTTC.